Listed here are 15 T cell receptor beta chains from one sample, sequenced in a study of long-term antiretroviral therapy in people with HIV. Run at survey level, the immunoSEQ assay was version v3.0. Sequencing used immunoSEQ multiplex PCR; TCRdb keeps in-frame clones, though not all of them. The sample yields some 16,000 clones, about 88% seen once. Sequences were derived from unsorted PBMCs, sampled 0.5 years after starting antiretroviral therapy. The receptors come from a woman in her thirties or forties with HIV.

The V and J genes are TRBV19 and TRBJ2-7; D not resolved. There are 15 residues in the CDR3. V was shortened by 5 bases and J by 2 bases, with 16 bases between the two germline ends. Per the germline V gene, CDR1 is LNHDA and CDR2 is SQIVND (reference sequence). The CDR3 nucleotides read TGTGCCAGTAGTCCAAGGAATCAGGTAACCTACGAGCAGTACTTC. Its protein is CASSPRNQVTYEQYF. Full variable domain (rest looked up from reference TRBV19 and TRBJ2-7): DGGITQSPKYLFRKEGQNVTLSCEQNLNHDAMYWYRQDPGQGLRLIYYSQIVNDFQKGDIAEGYSVSREKKESFPLTVTSAQKNPTAFYLCASSPRNQVTYEQYFGPGTRLTVT.

The gene calls are TRBV11-3 and TRBJ2-1; 8 bases map to TRBD2. CDR1 SGHNT and CDR2 YENEEA come from the germline V gene. V was pared by 6 bases and J by 9 bases, with 4 bases of the junction left unmatched. The CDR3 covers 12 residues. DNA of the CDR3: TGTGCCAGCAGACGCAGCGGGGGTGAGCAGTTCTTC. Translation: CASRRSGGEQFF. Drawing the rest from reference TRBV11-3 and TRBJ2-1, the complete variable domain is EAGVVQSPRYKIIEKKQPVAFWCNPISGHNTLYWYLQNLGQGPELLIRYENEEAVDDSQLPKDRFSAERLKGVDSTLKIQPAELGDSAVYLCASRRSGGEQFFGPGTRLTVL.

This chain joins TRBV5-1 and TRBJ2-1; D is unclear. The CDR3 contains 15 residues. V lost 0 bases and J lost 0, with 7 bases in between. The germline V gene has CDR1 SGHRS and CDR2 YFSETQ. DNA of the CDR3: TGCGCCAGCAGCTTGGGGGTGAGCTCCTACAATGAGCAGTTCTTC. Translation: CASSLGVSSYNEQFF.

The chain is built from TRBV10-3 and TRBJ1-2; D might be TRBD1 (5 bases). The CDR3 sequence is 12 residues long. V was cut by 7 bases and J by 3 bases, with 9 bases left in between. Looked up from germline, CDR1 is ENHRY and CDR2 is SYGVKD. The CDR3 here is CAINGQDYGYTF. The CDR3 DNA is TGTGCCATCAATGGACAAGACTATGGCTACACCTTC.

This chain links TRBV2 with TRBJ1-1; no reliable D call. Trimming removed 5 bases from V and 3 bases from J, with 7 bases in between. Per the germline V gene, CDR1 is SNHLY and CDR2 is FYNNEI. The CDR3 spans 12 residues. In nucleotides, the CDR3 is TGTGCCAGCAGTTATGTCGACACTGAAGCTTTCTTT. This codes for CASSYVDTEAFF.

The CDR3 DNA follows: TGTGCCAGCAGCTTAGTAGGGGGGGGCTACGAGCAGTACTTC. Its translation is CASSLVGGGYEQYF. The chain uses TRBV7-9 and TRBJ2-7; D is perhaps TRBD2 (7 bases). Trimming left V 1 base short and J 3 bases short, with 10 bases between. Per germline, CDR1 SEHNR and CDR2 FQNEAQ (reference sequence). CDR3 length equals 14 residues. The full variable domain, in which reference TRBV7-9 and TRBJ2-7 provide the parts outside the CDR3, is DTGVSQNPRHKITKRGQNVTFRCDPISEHNRLYWYRQTLGQGPEFLTYFQNEAQLEKSRLLSDRFSAERPKGSFSTLEIQRTEQGDSAMYLCASSLVGGGYEQYFGPGTRLTVT.

The rearrangement joins TRBV7-9 to TRBJ2-3; 9 bases line up with TRBD2. V shed 6 bases, J shed 0 bases, and the junction held 4 bases outside the gene matches. Germline V lookup: CDR1 SEHNR, CDR2 FQNEAQ (reference sequence). The length of the CDR3 is 15 residues. CDR3 sequence: CASSYTSGSTDTQYF. In DNA, the CDR3 is TGTGCCAGCAGTTATACTAGCGGGAGCACAGATACGCAGTATTTT.

The chain couples TRBV19 to TRBJ2-1; the match to TRBD1 covers 10 bases. The ends lost 3 bases at V and 8 bases at J; junction bases unmatched: 10. The germline CDR1 and CDR2 sequences are LNHDA and SQIVND (reference sequence). The CDR3 is 16 residues long. Written as DNA, the CDR3 is TGTGCCAGTAGTATGTTGGGGGGGACAGGGGCTTATGAGCAGTTCTTC. This encodes CASSMLGGTGAYEQFF.

J is TRBJ1-3 and V is TRBV7-2; D unclear. This CDR3 region has 13 residues. V shed 5 bases and J shed 4 bases, with 9 bases lying between them. CDR1 and CDR2 (germline): SGHTA, FQGNSA. As DNA, the CDR3 is TGTGCCAGCAGCAAATCCTCAGGAAACACCATATATTTT. Its translation: CASSKSSGNTIYF.

This chain connects TRBV5-8 to TRBJ2-1, with unresolved D. The CDR3 length is 14 residues. V lost 3 bases and J lost 9, with 16 bases in between. Germline CDR1 is SGHTS and CDR2 is YDEGEE. The CDR3 DNA reads as TGTGCCAGCAGCTGGGCTGGGTCTCGCCCTGAGCAGTTCTTC. As protein: CASSWAGSRPEQFF. Looking up the rest from reference TRBV5-8 and TRBJ2-1 gives the full variable domain: EAGVTQSPTHLIKTRGQQATLRCSPISGHTSVYWYQQALGLGLQFLLWYDEGEERNRGNFPPRFSGRQFPNYSSELNVNALELEDSALYLCASSWAGSRPEQFFGPGTRLTVL.

The genes are TRBV7-9 and TRBJ2-5, with D unclear. With 4 bases removed from V and 0 bases from J, the gap between germline ends came to 24 bases. The CDR3 runs to 19 residues. Germline CDR1 and CDR2: SEHNR and FQNEAQ (reference sequence). As DNA, the CDR3 is TGTGCCAGCAGCTCCCTCTCAGAGCCCTCTTCCCAGTACCAAGAGACCCAGTACTTC. Translated: CASSSLSEPSSQYQETQYF.

This clone was observed once. The V and J genes are TRBV19 and TRBJ1-5; D unclear. V was shortened by 3 bases and J by 0 bases, with 9 bases between the two germline ends. Per germline, CDR1 LNHDA and CDR2 SQIVND (reference sequence). The CDR3 has 15 residues. The DNA of the CDR3 is TGTGCCAGTAGTATGGATGGAAATAGCAATCAGCCCCAGCATTTT. Amino acid sequence: CASSMDGNSNQPQHF. Together with reference TRBV19 and TRBJ1-5, the CDR3 gives the full variable domain: DGGITQSPKYLFRKEGQNVTLSCEQNLNHDAMYWYRQDPGQGLRLIYYSQIVNDFQKGDIAEGYSVSREKKESFPLTVTSAQKNPTAFYLCASSMDGNSNQPQHFGDGTRLSIL.

CDR3 in DNA: TGTGCCAGTAGTACGACAGGGGGCGCTTCCTATGGCTACACCTTC. Translating gives CASSTTGGASYGYTF. The V and J genes are TRBV19 and TRBJ1-2; 10 bases fit TRBD1. The junction had 6 bases not matched to a gene; V was cut back by 4 bases and J by 4 bases. Germline V gene lookup returns CDR1 LNHDA and CDR2 SQIVND (reference sequence). This CDR3 has 15 amino acids.

The chain couples TRBV11-2 to TRBJ1-3, with D unclear. The germline CDR1 and CDR2 sequences are SGHAT and FQNNGV. There are 13 residues in the CDR3. Deletions cut 7 bases from V and 1 base from J, with 8 bases between. The CDR3 DNA is TGTGCCAGCACCTTGGAATCTGGAAACACCATATATTTT. Translation: CASTLESGNTIYF.

The V gene is TRBV5-1, the J gene TRBJ1-4, with D tentatively TRBD1 (5 bases). From germline, CDR1 is SGHRS and CDR2 YFSETQ. The CDR3 is 14 amino acids. V was shortened by 4 bases and J by 8 bases, with 15 bases between the two germline ends. The CDR3 here is CASSPRLGGEKLFF. DNA of the CDR3: TGCGCCAGCAGCCCTCGGCTCGGGGGAGAAAAACTGTTTTTT.